This is a list of T cell receptor beta chains from one sample in a study of blood T cells in healthy people across ages. TCRdb re-called the 5' RACE reads through MiXCR, storing one row per CDR3 protein. The sample comprises hundreds of thousands of distinct CDR3 sequences, 40% to 50% of which are singletons, and approximately 20% rests with the top ten. Sequencing was done on a sample of blood. These receptors originate from a man aged 55 to 70 in good health. The CDR3 runs from the conserved cysteine through the conserved F or W. D genes are given only for firm matches. Only part of the rows carry a size: once, few, many, or a class if the clone is expanded.

j_gene	d_gene	v_gene	abundance	CDR3aa	CDR3nt
TRBJ1-5	NA	TRBV20-1	few	CSATWGNQPQHF	TGCAGTGCTACCTGGGGGAATCAGCCCCAGCATTTT
TRBJ1-2	TRBD1	TRBV6-1	NA	CASSDILRDSNFNYGYTF	TGTGCCAGCAGTGATATACTCCGGGACAGCAATTTTAACTATGGCTACACCTTC
TRBJ1-2	NA	TRBV27	NA	CASSWGRGHYGYTF	TGTGCCAGCAGTTGGGGCAGGGGTCACTATGGCTACACCTTC
TRBJ2-5	TRBD2	TRBV20-1	few	CSAGGGAGQETQYF	TGCAGTGCTGGCGGGGGGGCCGGCCAAGAGACCCAGTACTTC
TRBJ2-5	NA	TRBV14	many	CASSQDLAGETQYF	TGTGCCAGCAGCCAAGATCTGGCGGGGGAGACCCAGTACTTC
TRBJ1-1	TRBD1	TRBV5-5	NA	CASSWQGGTHTEAFF	TGTGCCAGCAGCTGGCAGGGGGGAACCCACACTGAAGCTTTCTTT
TRBJ2-7	NA	TRBV5-6	once	CASSPVQMSRYF	TGTGCCAGCAGCCCGGTCCAGATGAGTAGGTACTTC
TRBJ2-1	NA	TRBV4-3	NA	CASSRDFSSYNEQFF	TGCGCCAGCAGCCGAGACTTCAGCTCCTACAATGAGCAGTTCTTC
TRBJ2-7	NA	TRBV6-2/TRBV6-3	once	CVSTQDSFFYEQYF	TGTGTCAGCACTCAGGACTCCTTCTTTTACGAGCAGTACTTC
TRBJ2-7	TRBD1	TRBV20-1	NA	CSAIGQVAGLGYF	TGCAGTGCTATAGGACAGGTCGCCGGCCTAGGGTACTTC
TRBJ1-1	TRBD1	TRBV7-2	NA	CASSLQGALRTEAFF	TGTGCCAGCAGCTTACAGGGGGCTCTTAGAACTGAAGCTTTCTTT
TRBJ2-1	NA	TRBV7-2	few	CASSLASNSYNEQFF	TGTGCCAGCAGCTTAGCCAGCAACTCCTACAATGAGCAGTTCTTC
TRBJ2-1	TRBD1	TRBV5-6	NA	CASNSEDRGLYEQFF	TGTGCCAGCAACTCAGAGGACAGGGGGCTATATGAGCAGTTCTTC
TRBJ1-1	NA	TRBV6-1	NA	CALVGVLNTEAFF	TGTGCCTTAGTAGGAGTATTGAACACTGAAGCTTTCTTT
TRBJ2-5	NA	TRBV7-2	NA	CASSPTGTPVGETQYF	TGTGCCAGCAGTCCAACCGGGACTCCGGTGGGGGAGACCCAGTACTTC
TRBJ1-5	TRBD1	TRBV7-8	NA	CASSAGGQARSNQPQHF	TGTGCCAGCAGCGCGGGCGGACAGGCTCGTAGCAATCAGCCCCAGCATTTT
TRBJ1-2	TRBD1	TRBV20-1	NA	CSAREPGGFYGYTF	TGCAGTGCTAGAGAGCCAGGGGGCTTCTATGGCTACACCTTC
TRBJ2-7	TRBD1	TRBV6-5	few	CASSYSIDRVSYEQYF	TGTGCCAGCAGTTACTCGATCGACAGGGTCTCCTACGAGCAGTACTTC
TRBJ2-5	NA	TRBV7-2	many	CASSLEGRVALQETQYF	TGTGCCAGCAGCTTAGAGGGACGTGTGGCGCTCCAAGAGACCCAGTACTTC
TRBJ2-7	TRBD1	TRBV11-2	NA	CASSPGQGNYNEQYF	TGTGCCAGCAGCCCGGGACAGGGGAATTACAACGAGCAGTACTTC
TRBJ1-1	NA	TRBV9	few	CASSVEGNTEAFF	TGTGCCAGCAGCGTAGAAGGGAACACTGAAGCTTTCTTT
TRBJ2-5	NA	TRBV12-3/TRBV12-4	NA	CASSPLGVGTQETQYF	TGTGCCAGCAGTCCCCTCGGGGTGGGGACCCAAGAGACCCAGTACTTC
TRBJ2-5	TRBD1	TRBV11-2	NA	CASSYTGGQETQYF	TGTGCCAGCAGCTATACAGGGGGGCAAGAGACCCAGTACTTC
TRBJ2-7	TRBD1	TRBV9	few	CASSIGQGPSYEQYF	TGTGCCAGCAGCATAGGACAGGGGCCATCCTACGAGCAGTACTTC
TRBJ2-5	NA	TRBV12-3/TRBV12-4	few	CASSFGVRNEQYF	TGTGCCAGCAGTTTTGGAGTCCGCAATGAGCAGTACTTC
TRBJ2-5	TRBD2	TRBV9	NA	CASSTRLAGVETQYF	TGTGCCAGCAGCACCCGACTAGCGGGGGTTGAGACCCAGTACTTC
TRBJ1-1	NA	TRBV6-5	few	CASSFPGRGTEAFF	TGTGCCAGCAGTTTCCCGGGCCGGGGCACTGAAGCTTTCTTT
TRBJ2-5	TRBD2	TRBV27	few	CASRTRGGTQYF	TGTGCCAGCAGGACCCGGGGGGGGACCCAGTACTTC
TRBJ1-4	NA	TRBV15	NA	CATSRNGQSSLNEKLFF	TGTGCCACCAGCAGAAACGGACAGTCCAGCCTTAATGAAAAACTGTTTTTT
TRBJ2-1	TRBD1	TRBV20-1	many	CSAGRDSSYNEQFF	TGCAGTGCTGGCAGGGACAGCTCCTACAATGAGCAGTTCTTC
TRBJ2-1	NA	TRBV6-2/TRBV6-3	NA	CASSWGDSEQFF	TGTGCCAGCAGTTGGGGGGACAGTGAGCAGTTCTTC
TRBJ2-7	NA	TRBV3-1	NA	CASSLQAYSYEQYF	TGTGCCAGCAGCCTACAGGCCTACTCCTACGAGCAGTACTTC
TRBJ1-4	NA	TRBV5-1	NA	CASSLYRETNEKLFF	TGCGCCAGCAGCCTATACCGGGAGACTAATGAAAAACTGTTTTTT
TRBJ1-6	NA	TRBV20-1	NA	CSASSHHNSPLHF	TGCAGTGCTAGCTCACACCATAATTCACCCCTCCACTTT
TRBJ2-5	NA	TRBV5-1	NA	CASTHSRAWETQYF	TGCGCCAGCACCCACAGCCGGGCCTGGGAGACCCAGTACTTC
TRBJ1-2	NA	TRBV7-2	once	CASSSRPNSNYGYTF	TGTGCCAGCAGCTCTCGACCGAATTCTAACTATGGCTACACCTTC
TRBJ2-7	TRBD1	TRBV20-1	few	CSAWTGTTGSYEQYF	TGCAGTGCGTGGACAGGGACGACGGGATCCTACGAGCAGTACTTC
TRBJ2-4	NA	TRBV5-6	NA	CASSWQGHGTGEQYF	TGTGCCAGCAGCTGGCAGGGTCACGGCACGGGTGAGCAGTACTTC
TRBJ2-3	TRBD2	TRBV7-2	few	CASSLAAGETSTQYF	TGTGCCAGCAGCTTAGCAGCGGGGGAGACGAGTACGCAGTATTTT
TRBJ1-1	TRBD1	TRBV7-6	NA	CASSLEGRGRTEAFF	TGTGCCAGCAGCTTAGAAGGTAGGGGGCGAACTGAAGCTTTCTTT
TRBJ2-7	NA	TRBV4-1	few	CASSQDVGGYEQYF	TGCGCCAGCAGCCAAGATGTTGGAGGCTACGAGCAGTACTTC
TRBJ1-1	NA	TRBV6-2/TRBV6-3	once	CASPQGRASEAFF	TGTGCCAGCCCTCAGGGCAGGGCCTCTGAAGCTTTCTTT
TRBJ1-2	NA	TRBV7-2	few	CASSLVPGISGYTF	TGTGCCAGCAGCTTAGTGCCAGGGATTAGCGGCTACACCTTC
TRBJ1-1	NA	TRBV29-1	NA	CSGLGPSNTEAFF	TGCAGCGGCCTGGGACCGTCGAACACTGAAGCTTTCTTT
TRBJ2-5	NA	TRBV11-3	NA	CASSRRGLSETQYF	TGTGCCAGCAGTCGGCGGGGGCTTTCGGAGACCCAGTACTTC
TRBJ1-1	NA	TRBV20-1	NA	CSATKVVNTEAFF	TGCAGTGCTACTAAGGTCGTGAACACTGAAGCTTTCTTT
TRBJ1-1	TRBD1	TRBV20-1	NA	CSEDRWGTEAFF	TGCAGTGAGGACAGGTGGGGCACTGAAGCTTTCTTT
TRBJ1-5	NA	TRBV6-6	many	CASKPPSNQPQHF	TGTGCCAGCAAGCCACCTAGCAATCAGCCCCAGCATTTT
TRBJ1-6	NA	TRBV12-3/TRBV12-4	few	CASSLGQVVSPLHF	TGTGCCAGCAGTTTAGGTCAGGTAGTCTCACCCCTCCACTTT